These T cell receptor beta chains were read from a single sample in a study of Ad26.COV2.S vaccination and SARS-CoV-2 variants. Some clones are missing from TCRdb's copy, which holds only in-frame ones; the method was immunoSEQ multiplex PCR. Among a few hundred thousand clones listed, around nine tenths were seen once. The material sequenced was peripheral blood, taken in a trial of Ad26.COV2.S vaccine versus placebo. Source of these receptors: a person aged 18-65 years who received the Ad26.COV2.S COVID-19 vaccine or a placebo. The CDR3 runs from the conserved cysteine through the conserved F or W. Clone size is given for some rows only: seen once, a few or many times, or a class if the clone is expanded.

v_call	clone_size	j_call	cdr3_aa
TRBV7-2	.	TRBJ1-2	CASSLTIGTGGLWTF
TRBV10-3	.	TRBJ1-2	CAISDDRGLGSSGYTF
TRBV2	.	TRBJ1-1	CASTLGGGGGAEAFF
TRBV28	.	TRBJ1-2	CATGGQGVHYGYTF
TRBV7-9	.	TRBJ1-1	CASSELQVITEAFF
TRBV19	.	TRBJ2-3	CASTGLSSTDTQYF
TRBV12-3/TRBV12-4	.	TRBJ2-7	CASSLVTEGEQYF
TRBV6-2/TRBV6-3	.	TRBJ2-7	CASSPVRGGAYEQYF
TRBV7-3	.	TRBJ2-3	CASSLTHSTDTQYF
TRBV11-2	.	TRBJ2-7	CASSLSGTSGDEQYF
TRBV19	.	TRBJ2-7	CASSTQSGTPYEQYF
TRBV5-6	.	TRBJ2-7	CASRPIGQKAYEQYF
TRBV15	few	TRBJ1-5	CATSSSGQLNQPQHF
TRBV9	.	TRBJ2-1	CASSLAGNEQFF
TRBV28	.	TRBJ1-1	CASSFKGTEAFF
TRBV29-1	.	TRBJ2-7	CSVQTRGNSYEQYF
TRBV21-1	few	TRBJ2-7	CASSKGVGDRLYEQYF
TRBV11-2	.	TRBJ2-7	CASSVGQGRSYEQYF
TRBV5-4	.	TRBJ1-2	CASSLETGYNYGYTF
TRBV19	.	TRBJ2-1	CASSIEGGIGADTRFF
TRBV11-3	once	TRBJ2-1	CASSPRDRVNEQFF
TRBV19	.	TRBJ2-2	CASSRGQGFLTGELFF
TRBV19	.	TRBJ2-1	CASSVGQNSYNEQFF
TRBV15	.	TRBJ1-3	CATSRDRHPGNTIYF
TRBV13	.	TRBJ2-5	CASSTHPGQETQYF
TRBV7-3	.	TRBJ2-5	CASSSVGTGGRETQYF
TRBV6-2/TRBV6-3	.	TRBJ2-2	CASSYSRGTRELFF
TRBV6-5	.	TRBJ1-6	CASSYSYRNSPLHF
TRBV19	.	TRBJ2-1	CASSIPALGGGEQFF
TRBV5-4	.	TRBJ2-3	CASSSTDDNTDTQYF
TRBV4-2	.	TRBJ2-3	CASSQDVTGALASTDTQYF
TRBV29-1	.	TRBJ1-4	CSVEERANEKLFF
TRBV15	.	TRBJ1-5	CATSRESGRYQPQHF
TRBV19	.	TRBJ1-5	CASSTGGTSNQPQHF
TRBV4-1	.	TRBJ2-2	CASSQVLPLPGPSPTGELFF
TRBV30	.	TRBJ2-1	CAWSMGLPYNEQFF
TRBV5-1	.	TRBJ1-2	CASSLASGAYGYTF
TRBV5-1	.	TRBJ1-1	CASSLGMDRGLRAFF
TRBV6-2/TRBV6-3	.	TRBJ2-3	CASSYLGTVLTDTQYF